This T cell receptor (beta chain) was recorded in a study of CD4+ T cells in melanoma. Assay used: immunoSEQ multiplex PCR; TCRdb lists only in-frame clones, some missing. Here the sample spans over 130,000 clones, around nine tenths being singletons. Notes on this clone: Its antigen remains unidentified.

Findings and caveats of the study: CD8+ T cell, macrophage and B cell function reportedly correlated with neoantigen-specific CD4+ T cells. Neoantigen-specific CD4+ T cells in melanoma reportedly had diverse differentiation states.

The receptor's source is a human donor with melanoma.

The CDR3 loop reads CASSVQGGGGENTQYF. For the CDR3, the DNA is TGTGCCAGCAGTGTTCAAGGGGGCGGGGGCGAGAATACGCAGTATTTT. V and J are TRBV6-1 and TRBJ2-3, with D perhaps assigned TRBD1 or TRBD2 (7 bases each). Trimming cost V 4 bases and J 7 bases, with 21 bases left between them. The germline gives CDR1 MNHNS, CDR2 SASEGT. The CDR3 has 16 amino acids.